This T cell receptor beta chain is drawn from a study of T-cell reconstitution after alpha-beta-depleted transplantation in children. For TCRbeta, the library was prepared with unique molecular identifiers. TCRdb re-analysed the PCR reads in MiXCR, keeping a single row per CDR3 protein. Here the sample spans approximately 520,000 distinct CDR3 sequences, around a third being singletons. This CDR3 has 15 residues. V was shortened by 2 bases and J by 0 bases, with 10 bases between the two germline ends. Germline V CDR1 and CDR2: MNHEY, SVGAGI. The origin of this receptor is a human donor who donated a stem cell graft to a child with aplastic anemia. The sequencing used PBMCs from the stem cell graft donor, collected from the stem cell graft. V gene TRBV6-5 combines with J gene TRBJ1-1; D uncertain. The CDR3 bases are TGTGCCAGCAGTTACGCCGACAAGCTGAACACTGAAGCTTTCTTT. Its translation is CASSYADKLNTEAFF.